This T cell receptor (beta chain) is drawn from a study of blood T cell repertoires in COVID-19. The overall study: Specimens from acute and convalescent COVID-19 originated in the United States, Italy and Spain. PBMCs, B-cell-depleted T cells, or T cells provided the cDNA or gDNA that made up the material.

Authors' data handling: Quantification of nucleated cells was approximated via reference gene primer amplification. Generated by immunoSEQ multiplex PCR, the TCRdb table keeps only in-frame clones and is missing some. V, J and clone size derive from that table, while D and trimming were established from the DNA sequence. The table has about 80,000 clones, around 81% seen once; the top ten hold around 15%. The sample taken for sequencing was peripheral blood. The sequence came from a human donor in a cohort sampled during active COVID-19.

The CDR3 region has the DNA TGTGCCAGCAGTTTACAGGGGATATACGAGCAGTACTTC. Translating it yields CASSLQGIYEQYF. The chain is built from TRBV28 and TRBJ2-7; TRBD1 might be the D (6 bases). Deletions cut 2 bases from V and 4 bases from J, with 9 bases between. The CDR3 runs to 13 residues. Per the germline V gene, CDR1 is MDHEN and CDR2 is SYDVKM. Full variable domain (rest looked up from reference TRBV28 and TRBJ2-7): DVKVTQSSRYLVKRTGEKVFLECVQDMDHENMFWYRQDPGLGLRLIYFSYDVKMKEKGDIPEGYSVSREKKERFSLILESASTNQTSMYLCASSLQGIYEQYFGPGTRLTVT.